The T cell receptor (beta chain) under discussion was sequenced for a study of control samples from healthy donors and cancer patients. The CDR3 length is 14 residues. Germline V lookup: CDR1 SGHTA, CDR2 FQGNSA. Trimming pared 6 bases from V and 0 bases from J, leaving 11 bases between. Produced via immunoSEQ multiplex PCR; TCRdb's table is partial and in-frame only. The top ten clones hold about 6.3% of a sample with 350,000 to 450,000 clones, over 75% of them seen once. The sample comprised PBMCs. V and J are TRBV7-2 and TRBJ1-2; no reliable D call. The origin of this receptor is a middle-aged man with head and neck cancer. CDR3 residues: CASSYRSANYGYTF. The CDR3 DNA is TGTGCCAGCAGTTATAGATCAGCTAACTATGGCTACACCTTC. Full variable domain (remainder filled in from reference TRBV7-2 and TRBJ1-2): GAGVSQSPSNKVTEKGKDVELRCDPISGHTALYWYRQSLGQGLEFLIYFQGNSAPDKSGLPSDRFSAERTGGSVSTLTIQRTQQEDSAVYLCASSYRSANYGYTFGSGTRLTVV.